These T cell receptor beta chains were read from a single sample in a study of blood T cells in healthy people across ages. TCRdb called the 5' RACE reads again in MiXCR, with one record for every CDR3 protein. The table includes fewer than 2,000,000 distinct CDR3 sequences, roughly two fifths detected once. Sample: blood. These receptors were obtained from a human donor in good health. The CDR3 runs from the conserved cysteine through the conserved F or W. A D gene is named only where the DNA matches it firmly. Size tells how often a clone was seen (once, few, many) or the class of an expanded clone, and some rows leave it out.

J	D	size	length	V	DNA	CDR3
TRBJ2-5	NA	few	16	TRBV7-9	TGTGCCAGCAGCTTAGCTTACCGGGGGCGCGGGGAGACCCAGTACTTC	CASSLAYRGRGETQYF
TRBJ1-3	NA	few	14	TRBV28	TGTGCCAGCAGTTTTAGAGGCTCTGGAAACACCATATATTTT	CASSFRGSGNTIYF
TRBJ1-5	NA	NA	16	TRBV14	TGTGCCAGCAGCCAAGGGGGTGGGACGGACAATCAGCCCCAGCATTTT	CASSQGGGTDNQPQHF
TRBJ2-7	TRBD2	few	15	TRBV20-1	TGCAGTGCCATCGACAATCTGCGGACTAGCGGGTACCAGTACTTC	CSAIDNLRTSGYQYF
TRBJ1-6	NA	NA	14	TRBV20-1	TGCAGTGCTTGGGCAGGTCTTATTAATTCACCCCTCCACTTT	CSAWAGLINSPLHF
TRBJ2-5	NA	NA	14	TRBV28	TGTGCCAGCAGTCTACCGACAGCTCAAGAGACCCAGTACTTC	CASSLPTAQETQYF
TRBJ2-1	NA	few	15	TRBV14	TGTGCCAGCAGCCCCCTAGTCGGGGCTTACAATGAGCAGTTCTTC	CASSPLVGAYNEQFF
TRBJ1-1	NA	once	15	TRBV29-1	TGCAGCGTTGAACCTAGCATCGTAGGGGTCACTGAAGCTTTCTTT	CSVEPSIVGVTEAFF
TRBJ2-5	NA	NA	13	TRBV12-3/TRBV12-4	TGTGCCAGCAGTTTAGTAAGTGGGACGGAGCAGTACTTC	CASSLVSGTEQYF
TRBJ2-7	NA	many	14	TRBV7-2	TGTGCCAGCAGCTTTGGGGCTAGCTCCTACGAGCAGTACTTC	CASSFGASSYEQYF
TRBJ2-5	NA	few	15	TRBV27	TGTGCCAGCAGTTTAGGCTTGAGGAACCAAGAGACCCAGTACTTC	CASSLGLRNQETQYF
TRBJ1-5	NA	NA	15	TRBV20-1	TGCAGTGCTAGAGCAGGGGTTGGGGGCAATCAGCCCCAGCATTTT	CSARAGVGGNQPQHF
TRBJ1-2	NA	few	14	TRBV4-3	TGCGCCAGCCGCCGGGGGGTCTTGGTAGGAGGCTACACCTTC	CASRRGVLVGGYTF
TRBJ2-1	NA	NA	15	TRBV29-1	TGCAGCGTGGAGCTCCAACGGGTGTACTACAATGAGCAGTTCTTC	CSVELQRVYYNEQFF
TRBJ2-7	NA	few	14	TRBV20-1	TGCAGTGCTGGAAAAGGGGGGCTAGCCCTCGAGCAGTACTTC	CSAGKGGLALEQYF
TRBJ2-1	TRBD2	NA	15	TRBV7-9	TGTGCCAGCAGCTTAGATGTCGGGGGGTACAATGAACAGTTCTTC	CASSLDVGGYNEQFF
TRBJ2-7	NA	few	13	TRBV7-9	TGTGCCAGCAGCCCCCCCCGGACGACAGAGCAGTACTTC	CASSPPRTTEQYF
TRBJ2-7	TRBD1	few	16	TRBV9	TGTGCCAGCAGCGTAAACCCGGGACAGAAAGCCTACGAGCAGTACTTC	CASSVNPGQKAYEQYF
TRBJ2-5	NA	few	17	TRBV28	TGTGCCAGCAGTTTAGGGCTGGTTTATGGGGAGACAGAGACCCAGTACTTC	CASSLGLVYGETETQYF
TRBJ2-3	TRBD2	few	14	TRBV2	TGTGCCAGCAAGATAGCGGGGGAAACAGATACGCAGTATTTT	CASKIAGETDTQYF
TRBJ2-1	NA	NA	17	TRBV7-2	TGTGCCAGCAGCTTAGTGGTCGGGCGTCAGGTTTGGAATGAGCAGTTCTTC	CASSLVVGRQVWNEQFF
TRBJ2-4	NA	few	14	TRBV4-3	TGCGCCAGCAGCCAAGATCGCGTCAAAAACATTCAGTACTTC	CASSQDRVKNIQYF
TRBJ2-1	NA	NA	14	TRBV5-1	TGCGCCAGCAGCATGACAGTTTCATCAAATGAGCAGTTCTTC	CASSMTVSSNEQFF
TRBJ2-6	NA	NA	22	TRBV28	TGTGCCAGCAGCTCCAATCGGAAAATTGGGTGTTTTGGGGACACTGGGGCCAACGTCCTGACTTTC	CASSSNRKIGCFGDTGANVLTF
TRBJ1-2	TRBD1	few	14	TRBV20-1	TGCAGTGCTAGGGCTGGGACAGGGGGCGATGGCTACACCTTC	CSARAGTGGDGYTF
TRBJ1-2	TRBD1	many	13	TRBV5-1	TGTGCCAGCAGCTTCGCAGGGGGCGACGGCTACACCTTC	CASSFAGGDGYTF
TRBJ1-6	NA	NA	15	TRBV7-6	TGTGCCAGCAGCCCGTTTGGTTTAAATAATTCACCCCTCCACTTT	CASSPFGLNNSPLHF
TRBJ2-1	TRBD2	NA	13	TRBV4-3	TGCGCCAGCAGCCACCGCGGGGGTACTGAGCAGTTCTTC	CASSHRGGTEQFF
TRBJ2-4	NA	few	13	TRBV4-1	TGCGCCAGCAGCAGTAGAAACGGAAACATTCAGTACTTC	CASSSRNGNIQYF
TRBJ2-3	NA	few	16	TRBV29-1	TGCAGCGTTGAAGATTTTTCTGACACATTCACAGATACGCAGTATTTT	CSVEDFSDTFTDTQYF
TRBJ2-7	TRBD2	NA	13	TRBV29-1	TGCAGCGCCAGGACTAGCGGGAGTCACGAGCAGTACTTC	CSARTSGSHEQYF
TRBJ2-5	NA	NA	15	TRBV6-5	TGTGCCAGCAGTATCCAATTAGGGGGAGGAGAGACCCAGTACTTC	CASSIQLGGGETQYF
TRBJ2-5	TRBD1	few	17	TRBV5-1	TGCGCCAGCAGCCCCTCCTGGGACAGACCGGGGCAAGAGACCCAGTACTTC	CASSPSWDRPGQETQYF
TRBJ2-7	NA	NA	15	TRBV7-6	TGTGCCAGCAGCTTAGGAACAGGGTCGCACTACGAGCAGTACTTC	CASSLGTGSHYEQYF
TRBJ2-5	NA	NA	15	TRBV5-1	TGCGCCAGCAGCTTGGCCGGGGTCGATCAAGAGACCCAGTACTTC	CASSLAGVDQETQYF
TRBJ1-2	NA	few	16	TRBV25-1	TGTGCCAGCAGTGAATATTTTATCACGGTCGGGGGCGGCTACACCTTC	CASSEYFITVGGGYTF
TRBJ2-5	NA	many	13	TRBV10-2	TGCGCCAGCCTTGGACAGCTACAAGAGACCCAGTACTTC	CASLGQLQETQYF
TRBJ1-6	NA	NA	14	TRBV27	TGTGCCAGCACACGGGTCTTTAATAATTCACCCCTCCACTTT	CASTRVFNNSPLHF
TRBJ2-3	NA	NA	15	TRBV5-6	TGTGCCAGCAGCTTCTTCCTAGACGCAGGAGATACGCAGTATTTT	CASSFFLDAGDTQYF
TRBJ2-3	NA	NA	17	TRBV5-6	TGTGCCAGCAGCTCCCTTCGTGGGCCGGGACCCACAGATACGCAGTATTTT	CASSSLRGPGPTDTQYF
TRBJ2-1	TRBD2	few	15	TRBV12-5	TGTGCTAGTGGTTTTAGCGGGGGGGCTTTTGTTGAGCAGTTCTTC	CASGFSGGAFVEQFF
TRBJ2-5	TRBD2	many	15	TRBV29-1	TGCAGCGTTGATTCCGGGACTAGCGGGGAAGAGACCCAGTACTTC	CSVDSGTSGEETQYF
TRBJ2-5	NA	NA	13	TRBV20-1	TGCAGTGCTGGGGGGCGGTCCGACTTTGGGCAGTACTTC	CSAGGRSDFGQYF
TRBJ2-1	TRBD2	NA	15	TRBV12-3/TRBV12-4	TGTGCCAGCAGTTTAGCCGCCGGGGGGGCGGGCGAGCAGTTCTTC	CASSLAAGGAGEQFF
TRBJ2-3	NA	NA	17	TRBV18	TGTGCCAGCTCACCCAAGGGGGGGCTGACTTCCACAGATACGCAGTATTTT	CASSPKGGLTSTDTQYF
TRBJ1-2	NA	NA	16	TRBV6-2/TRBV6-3	TGTGCTAGCAGTTACCGGGCCAGGGAGCGGGCGGCCGGCTACACCTTC	CASSYRARERAAGYTF
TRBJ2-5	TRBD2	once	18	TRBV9	TGTGCCAGCAGCGTAGGTAGTAGCGGGGGGCAAAGGGGAGAGACCCAGTACTTC	CASSVGSSGGQRGETQYF
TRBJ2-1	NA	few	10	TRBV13	TGTGCCAGCAGTCCTGGAGAGCAGTTCTTC	CASSPGEQFF
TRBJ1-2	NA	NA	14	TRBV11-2	TGTGCCAGCAGCGGTCGGACAGAGAACTATGGCTACACCTTC	CASSGRTENYGYTF
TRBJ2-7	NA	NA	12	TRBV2	TGTGCCAGCATGGGACACAACTACGAGCAGTACTTC	CASMGHNYEQYF
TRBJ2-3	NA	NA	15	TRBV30	NA	CAWSWGRGSPTPMYF
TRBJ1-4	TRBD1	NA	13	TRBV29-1	TGCAGCGTTGAAGAACAGGGGGGTGAAAAACTGTTTTTT	CSVEEQGGEKLFF
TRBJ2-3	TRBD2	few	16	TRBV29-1	TGCAGCGCCGGACCCCTAGCGGGAGCCATTACAGATACGCAGTATTTT	CSAGPLAGAITDTQYF